These T cell receptor beta chains were read from a single sample in a study of neurological immune-mediated disorders. Each CDR3 protein is one row after TCRdb ran MiXCR on the 5' RACE reads. The sample includes about 31,000 distinct CDR3 sequences, about an eighth of them seen just once. The sample comprised CD4+ T cells from blood. The receptors stem from a female donor with HTLV-1-associated myelopathy (HAM/TSP). Both conserved end residues are trimmed from each CDR3.

v_gene	CDR3aa
TRBV5-6	ASRPWRRGVNNEQF
TRBV7-9	ASSFDRDPSVNTIY
TRBV5-5	ASSLVTQNYEQY
TRBV20-1	SARDSGGLRQPQH
TRBV7-8	ASSLRPYGTQY
TRBV20-1	SASYPGDNYGYT
TRBV10-3	AVTPRDTEELF
TRBV7-2	ASSLAGRAGGWDEQF
TRBV20-1	SASWGSSYEQY
TRBV5-3	ARSLQDRGFEAF
TRBV5-1	ASTSKSGGTGANVLT
TRBV20-1	SARPLTSSGNTIY
TRBV6-2/TRBV6-3	SSSYLEGAGKN
TRBV4-1	ASSQGRASGYAKNIQY
TRBV27	ASSLPSTPLAGPPRVSYEQY